This record covers a single T cell receptor (beta chain). Its antigen is not identified. The data were taken from a study of Graves' ophthalmopathy and Graves' hyperthyroidism. TCR beta CDR3 regions were amplified from RNA transcripts. HTBI primers primed a first-round RT-PCR, and a second-round multiplex PCR followed. TCRdb independently ran MiXCR on the multiplex PCR reads; one entry per CDR3 protein. This repertoire shows about 390,000 distinct CDR3 sequences, about 16% found once; its top ten account for around 6.6%. Stable hyperthyroidism meant no ophthalmopathy within 18 months of follow-up. The PBMCs had their origin in around 10 ml of fresh peripheral blood. Study-level findings and limits: The authors also found most expanded thyroid clonotypes above 0.001 frequency in blood.

V was pared by 6 bases and J by 8 bases, with 2 bases of the junction left unmatched. The CDR3 is 11 amino acids. The germline V gene encodes CDR1 MNHNS and CDR2 SASEGT. Sequences were obtained from peripheral blood. The sequence was collected from a woman between 18 and 30 years old with stable Graves' hyperthyroidism. The chain links TRBV6-1 to TRBJ1-2; 8 bases are shared with TRBD1. Here the CDR3 DNA reads TGTGCCAGCAGATGGGACAGGGGCTACACCTTC. Translating it yields CASRWDRGYTF.